This TCR beta chain was sequenced for a study of cytomegalovirus exposure and HLA in healthy donors. Points on this clone: The target antigen is unknown.

Study conclusions and caveats: For most TCR beta V segments, an earlier analysis put the productive rate at about 87% or about 30% of the time. Across donors, most TCRs were seen rarely, yet some public ones were widespread.

The CDR3 is 15 residues long. Germline V CDR1 and CDR2: SEHNR, FQNEAQ (reference sequence). Trimming removed 6 bases from V and 2 bases from J; junction bases left unmatched: 9. PCR used 60 Vbeta primers and 13 Jbeta primers. Here immunoSEQ multiplex PCR was the method, and the copy in TCRdb shows in-frame clones only, minus some. The table shows under 150,000 clones, with approximately 80% occurring only once. J is TRBJ2-5 and V is TRBV7-9; the match to TRBD2 covers 7 bases. The sample was PBMCs. The receptor's source is a woman in her late teens or twenties in good health and CMV-seronegative. CDR3 protein: CASSLSSSGQETQYF. Here the CDR3 DNA reads TGTGCCAGCAGTCTAAGCTCTAGCGGACAAGAGACCCAGTACTTC.